The 14 T cell receptor beta chains listed next were all sequenced from one sample in a study of blood T cell repertoires in COVID-19. TCRdb's copy holds only in-frame clones and misses some; the assay was immunoSEQ multiplex PCR. The sample has about 120,000 clones; around 91% are singletons. Specimen: peripheral blood. These receptors originate from a man aged 70 or older with active or convalescent COVID-19.

The V and J genes are TRBV21-1 and TRBJ1-2. TRBV21-1 is a listed pseudogene. This CDR3 comprises 12 residues. The DNA of the CDR3 is TGTGCCAGCAGCAAGGGGGGGCAGTGCTACACCTTC. Protein sequence: CASSKGGQCYTF.

This clone turned up a few times. The chain carries TRBV15 and TRBJ1-1, with a tentative D call TRBD1 (5 bases). CDR1 and CDR2 from the germline V gene are LNHNV and YYDKDF (reference sequence). The CDR3 runs to 17 residues. Deletions cut 0 bases from V and 12 bases from J, with 26 bases between. CDR3 amino acids: CATSRDSGGFGPGVTFF. The DNA for the CDR3 is TGTGCCACCAGCAGAGATTCCGGGGGATTTGGGCCCGGGGTGACTTTCTTT.

The rearrangement links TRBV2 to TRBJ1-2; D uncertain. CDR1 and CDR2 from the germline V gene are SNHLY and FYNNEI. The germline V and J ends were trimmed by 3 bases and 3 bases, with 17 bases remaining between them. The CDR3 loop spans 16 amino acids. The CDR3 region is CASSDPGTDLYYGYTF. CDR3 DNA sequence: TGTGCCAGCAGTGATCCTGGTACAGACCTCTACTATGGCTACACCTTC.

This chain connects TRBV12-3 or TRBV12-4 to TRBJ1-1, with D unresolved. Trimming removed 3 bases from V and 1 base from J, with 6 bases in between. CDR3 length equals 13 residues. The CDR3 is CASSFYRNTEAFF. Here the CDR3 DNA reads TGTGCCAGCAGTTTCTACAGGAACACTGAAGCTTTCTTT.

The rearrangement joins TRBV28 to TRBJ1-5, with D perhaps TRBD1 (6 bases). V lost 5 bases and J 1 base, leaving 18 bases between the germline ends. The length of the CDR3 is 17 residues. Per germline, CDR1 MDHEN and CDR2 SYDVKM. The CDR3 here is CASSPSTGTPSNQPQHF. The CDR3 DNA reads TGTGCCAGCAGTCCCTCCACCGGGACACCGAGCAATCAGCCCCAGCATTTT.

The chain joins TRBV27 to TRBJ2-3; weak D call: TRBD2 (6 bases). The CDR3 runs to 16 residues. Germline CDR1 reads MNHEY; CDR2 reads SMNVEV (reference sequence). V was trimmed by 0 bases and J by 2 bases, leaving 12 bases between them. CDR3 coding DNA: TGTGCCAGCAGTTTATCCAGGACTACCTCCACAGATACGCAGTATTTT. Protein product: CASSLSRTTSTDTQYF.

The V and J genes are TRBV29-1 and TRBJ2-3; maybe TRBD2 (5 bases). The V and J ends lost 5 bases and 1 base respectively, with 10 bases between them. In germline, CDR1 is SQVTM, CDR2 ANQGSEA. CDR3 length: 13 amino acids. The CDR3 nucleotides are TGCAGCGTTAAGGACTGGCGCACAGATACGCAGTATTTT. Protein product: CSVKDWRTDTQYF.

J is TRBJ1-5 and V is TRBV7-9; 7 bases align to TRBD1. This CDR3 contains 15 residues. The germline V gene has CDR1 SEHNR and CDR2 FQNEAQ (reference sequence). Trimming removed 5 bases from V and 3 bases from J; junction bases left unmatched: 7. CDR3 region: CASSPGDSNNQPQHF. The CDR3 bases are TGTGCCAGCAGCCCAGGGGACAGTAACAATCAGCCCCAGCATTTT.

This chain links TRBV7-9 with TRBJ1-1; possible D gene TRBD1, 6 bases. V lost 1 base to trimming and J lost 2 bases, with 14 bases between them. Germline lookup yields CDR1 SEHNR and CDR2 FQNEAQ (reference sequence). The CDR3 loop spans 16 amino acids. CDR3 DNA sequence: TGTGCCAGCAGCTTAGATAAGGGGACAAGAAACACTGAAGCTTTCTTT. Amino acids: CASSLDKGTRNTEAFF.

The chain combines TRBV19 with TRBJ1-1; D ambiguous. V was cut by 5 bases and J by 0 bases, with 13 bases left in between. Germline CDR1 and CDR2: LNHDA and SQIVND (reference sequence). The CDR3 extends over 15 amino acids. CDR3: CASSALRVMNTEAFF. The DNA for the CDR3 is TGTGCCAGTAGTGCCCTCCGGGTTATGAACACTGAAGCTTTCTTT. The full variable domain, completed using reference TRBV19 and TRBJ1-1, is DGGITQSPKYLFRKEGQNVTLSCEQNLNHDAMYWYRQDPGQGLRLIYYSQIVNDFQKGDIAEGYSVSREKKESFPLTVTSAQKNPTAFYLCASSALRVMNTEAFFGQGTRLTVV.

The chain is built from TRBV18 and TRBJ2-7; 8 positions agree with TRBD2. This CDR3 is 15 amino acids long. V lost 5 bases, J lost 2 bases, and 8 bases stayed unmatched. Germline V gene data show CDR1 as KGHSH and CDR2 as LQKENI. For the CDR3, the DNA is TGTGCCAGCTCAACACTTAGCGGGGCCACCTACGAGCAGTACTTC. Its protein product is CASSTLSGATYEQYF.

This clone was detected only once. The chain carries TRBV28 and TRBJ1-5, with D perhaps matching TRBD1 (6 bases). Germline V gene data show CDR1 as MDHEN and CDR2 as SYDVKM. The CDR3 is made up of 15 amino acids. V shed 7 bases and J shed 5 bases, with 18 bases lying between them. DNA of the CDR3: TGTGCCAGCAACCCGGGGGGGCAGGGCCATCAGCCCCAGCATTTT. This encodes CASNPGGQGHQPQHF. The complete variable domain, with remaining parts taken from reference TRBV28 and TRBJ1-5, reads DVKVTQSSRYLVKRTGEKVFLECVQDMDHENMFWYRQDPGLGLRLIYFSYDVKMKEKGDIPEGYSVSREKKERFSLILESASTNQTSMYLCASNPGGQGHQPQHFGDGTRLSIL.

The V gene is TRBV7-8, the J gene TRBJ2-7; 7 positions match TRBD1. The CDR3 consists of 14 residues. Germline-derived CDR1 and CDR2 are SGHVS and FQNEAQ. With V trimmed by 5 bases and J by 1 base, 5 bases remained unmatched. CDR3 bases: TGTGCCAGCAGCGCGACAGGGAATTCCTACGAGCAGTACTTC. It is translated as CASSATGNSYEQYF.

The chain uses TRBV27 and TRBJ2-7, with 10 bases that match TRBD2. Per the germline V gene, CDR1 is MNHEY and CDR2 is SMNVEV (reference sequence). The CDR3 runs to 14 residues. Unmatched junction bases numbered 7, after V lost 5 bases and J lost 6 bases. CDR3 loop: CASSKLAGEVEQYF. Written as DNA, the CDR3 is TGTGCCAGCAGTAAGCTAGCGGGAGAAGTCGAGCAGTACTTC.